This T cell receptor beta chain was sequenced in a study of T cells after yellow fever vaccination. TCRdb used MiXCR to reprocess the 5' RACE reads, holding one entry per CDR3 protein. The sample lists some 220,000 distinct CDR3 sequences, less than 3.5% seen once, with around 3.2% in the top ten. Trimming stripped 5 bases from V and 2 bases from J, with 7 bases between. The CDR3 is made up of 12 amino acids. This clonotype was found many times. The specimen was CD4+ T cells sorted from PBMCs, collected 10 days after the yellow fever booster vaccination. This clonotype was obtained from a man aged 18 to 35 who received the YFV17D yellow fever vaccine. The V gene is TRBV12-3 or TRBV12-4, the J gene TRBJ2-7; D is unresolved. CDR3 nucleotides: TGTGCCAGCAGTGCCCAAACCTACGAGCAGTACTTC. Translation: CASSAQTYEQYF.